This T cell receptor beta chain was observed in a study of response to subunit inactivated influenza vaccine (dated by TCRdb to 2016 to 2018). With respect to the entire study: The study used deep quantitative T cell receptor repertoire profiling to track responses to a trivalent subunit inactivated influenza vaccine. Beyond this particular receptor, the publication reports: The authors suggested that each seasonal influenza vaccination may recruit only a limited number of new T cells.

This clonotype was observed at least ten times. No cognate antigen has been identified for it. No much larger clone is present one base from it, and per-base qualities are unavailable. The germline V gene (reference sequence) specifies DFQATT as CDR1 and SNEGSKA as CDR2. Measured from the cysteine to the phenylalanine, the CDR3 is 15 residues long. The kept DNA is CDR3 alone, 45 bases in frame from the first base. Preparation of the library involved RT-PCR. The run used an Illumina HiSeq 2500. In TCRdb, the public reads were trimmed at Q25 with fastp and aligned with MiXCR, with productive beta chains retained. Records with the same CDR3 protein are collapsed into one entry carrying the most frequent genes and DNA. Counted in this sample were 500,000 to 600,000 distinct CDR3 sequences; roughly 12% of them appeared once. The ten top clones hold approximately 10% of the sample.

The rearranged chain carries TRBV20-1 and TRBJ2-1, with 8 bases matching TRBD1. This clonotype was obtained from a man aged 45-65 years who received an inactivated influenza vaccine. Donor details come from another sample of the same person, matched by shared clones. The sequencing here drew on PBMCs from blood, taken on the day of vaccination. The CDR3 reads as follows: CNKGVCGRGLNEQFF. The DNA reads as follows: TGCAATAAGGGGGTGTGTGGCAGGGGGCTCAATGAGCAGTTCTTC.